The present entry profiles one T cell receptor beta chain with its context. Its target is unknown. This entry comes from a study of CD8+ T cells in alopecia areata. Whole-study context: At a dose of 5 to 10 mg twice daily, oral tofacitinib was given to treated patients. Study results and caveats: Alopecia totalis/universalis scalp especially showed more expanded CD8+ clones than normal scalp. Just one nonresponder means the tie between baseline CD8+ expansion and response stays uncertain. Sequences from scalp samples also cover resident alphabeta T cells of normal skin.

CDR1 is SEHNR and CDR2 is FQNEAQ in the germline V gene (reference sequence). There are 13 residues in the CDR3. Trimming took 4 bases from V and 1 from J, leaving 8 bases between them. Sample treatment: oral pan-JAK inhibitor, 5-10 mg twice daily. cDNA serving as the sequencing template came from extracted, reverse transcribed RNA. Some clones are missing from TCRdb's copy, which holds only in-frame ones; the method was immunoSEQ multiplex PCR. The profile shows 95,000 to 110,000 clones, roughly 89% of them singletons. The clonotype originates from a human donor with alopecia areata. The source was CD8+ T cells sorted from blood, collected at week 24, from a patient treated with tofacitinib. The chain links TRBV7-9 to TRBJ2-7, with D possibly TRBD2 on 6 matching bases. For the CDR3, the DNA is TGTGCCAGCAGCTACGGGGGATCCTACGAGCAGTACTTC. Its protein is CASSYGGSYEQYF.